A selection of T cell receptor beta chains follows, all from one sample in a study of OX40 agonist ivuxolimab in advanced cancers. Method: immunoSEQ multiplex PCR; TCRdb's copy keeps in-frame clones and lacks some. The sample includes roughly 34,000 clones, roughly four fifths of them seen just once. The specimen was CD4+ or CD8+ T cells sorted from blood, collected in a trial of the OX40 agonist ivuxolimab. Source of these receptors: an adult with an advanced solid tumor such as melanoma, head and neck, liver or kidney cancer. CDR3s include the opening cysteine and the closing phenylalanine or tryptophan. Each record gives: V gene, D gene, J gene, clone size, CDR3 DNA, CDR3 protein. A D gene is named only where the DNA matches it firmly. Size is stated for part of the rows, as once, few or many counts, or as a class when the clone is expanded.

>TRBV6-4|.|TRBJ1-2|.
TGTGCCAGCAGCCCCTGGGACGGCTACACCTTC
CASSPWDGYTF
>TRBV7-9|.|TRBJ2-3|.
TGTGCCAGCAGCTCCCGGGTGCTGGGAGATACGCAGTATTTT
CASSSRVLGDTQYF
>TRBV9|TRBD1|TRBJ1-5|.
TGTGCCAGCAGCCCCACAGGGGACCCCGGGCAGCCCCAGCATTTT
CASSPTGDPGQPQHF
>TRBV5-6|TRBD1|TRBJ2-7|.
TGTGCCAGCAGCTTGGTTGGGACAGGGAGCGAGCAGTACTTC
CASSLVGTGSEQYF
>TRBV30|.|TRBJ1-2|.
TGTGCCTGGAGTCCCCCTACCCCCTTCCGGGGCTACACCTTC
CAWSPPTPFRGYTF
>TRBV16|.|TRBJ1-1|.
TGTGCCAGCAGCCAAAATAGGGTGGCAAACACTGAAGCTTTCTTT
CASSQNRVANTEAFF
>TRBV5-1|.|TRBJ2-5|.
TGCGCCAGCCGGGCAAATCAAGAGACCCAGTACTTC
CASRANQETQYF
>TRBV6-1|.|TRBJ2-2|.
TGTGCCACATCTGGGCGTGCGAACACCGGGGAGCTGTTTTTT
CATSGRANTGELFF
>TRBV11-3|TRBD2|TRBJ2-1|.
TGTGCCAGCAGCTGGAGGACTAGCGGGGGGGCCAAGAATGAGCAGTTCTTC
CASSWRTSGGAKNEQFF
>TRBV30|.|TRBJ2-3|.
TGTGCCTGGAGTGGGATTAGCCGGGATACGCAGTATTTT
CAWSGISRDTQYF
>TRBV18|.|TRBJ1-3|.
TGTGCCAGCTCCGCCAGGGTTGAAGGTGGAAACACCATATATTTT
CASSARVEGGNTIYF
>TRBV7-8|.|TRBJ1-1|.
TGTGCCAGCAGCTTCGACTTGAACACTGAAGCTTTCTTT
CASSFDLNTEAFF
>TRBV2|.|TRBJ1-1|once
TGTGCCAGCAGCTGGGGTCCAAGCACTGAAGCTTTCTTT
CASSWGPSTEAFF
>TRBV5-6|TRBD2|TRBJ2-3|.
TGTGCCAGCAGCCGGTGGACTAGCGTAAACACAGATACGCAGTATTTT
CASSRWTSVNTDTQYF
>TRBV6-5|.|TRBJ2-7|.
TGTGCCAGCAGTTACTCGGGTGCAGGGACCTACGAGCAGTACTTC
CASSYSGAGTYEQYF
>TRBV7-8|.|TRBJ2-7|.
TGTGCCAGCAGCTTAGTCACCCACGAGCAGTACTTC
CASSLVTHEQYF
>TRBV4-1|TRBD1|TRBJ1-1|once
TGCGCCAGCAGCCCAGACTCTTTACAGGGGGCGAACACTGAAGCTTTCTTT
CASSPDSLQGANTEAFF
>TRBV10-3|TRBD1|TRBJ1-1|few
TGTGCCATCAGTGATCCCACAGGGGCGAACACTGAAGCTTTCTTT
CAISDPTGANTEAFF
>TRBV7-9|.|TRBJ1-1|.
TGTGCCAGCAGCTTAGGGAGCGGGAACACTGAAGCTTTCTTT
CASSLGSGNTEAFF
>TRBV4-1|.|TRBJ2-7|.
TGCGCCAGCAGCCAAGAGGTCCGACCCTACGAGCAGTACTTC
CASSQEVRPYEQYF
>TRBV18|.|TRBJ1-1|medium-sized
TGTGCCAGCTCACCAATGGGGCCCAATCTTAACACTGAAGCTTTCTTT
CASSPMGPNLNTEAFF
>TRBV29-1|TRBD1|TRBJ2-7|.
TGCAGCGTAATCCGGGACAGGGGCTACGAGCAGTACTTC
CSVIRDRGYEQYF
>TRBV19|.|TRBJ2-2|.
TGTGCCAGTAGTCCGCAGGGGATCGGGGAGCTGTTTTTT
CASSPQGIGELFF
>TRBV30|.|TRBJ1-2|once
TGTGCCTGGAGTGTAATAATTGGGCAGGGTCGGGGCTACACCTTC
CAWSVIIGQGRGYTF
>TRBV6-5|.|TRBJ1-5|few
TGTGCCAGCGGTTCTGGGGCGGGCAATCAGCCCCAGCATTTT
CASGSGAGNQPQHF
>TRBV6-1|TRBD1|TRBJ2-2|.
TGTGCCAGCGGGACAGCGAACACCGGGGAGCTGTTTTTT
CASGTANTGELFF
>TRBV6-5|TRBD1|TRBJ1-2|.
TGTGCCAGCAGCCCACAGGGGAACTATGGCTACACCTTC
CASSPQGNYGYTF
>TRBV25-1|.|TRBJ2-1|.
TGTGCCAGCAGTGAATATAAACGGGGGTGGGATGAGCAGTTCTTC
CASSEYKRGWDEQFF
>TRBV14|.|TRBJ2-7|few
TGTGCCAGCAGCCATGTCCGGGGGGAGCAGTACTTC
CASSHVRGEQYF
>TRBV7-3|.|TRBJ1-2|medium-sized
TGTGCCAGCAGGCTCTCGGGGGCCCATGGCTACACCTTC
CASRLSGAHGYTF
>TRBV28|.|TRBJ1-2|once
TGTGCCAGCGCCCGGGCCTTCATTGGCCAGAATGGCTACACCTTC
CASARAFIGQNGYTF
>TRBV7-9|.|TRBJ2-1|few
TGTGCCAGCAGCTTAGGAGGGGGGTACCGTGGCAATGAGCAGTTCTTC
CASSLGGGYRGNEQFF
>TRBV7-9|.|TRBJ2-1|.
TGTGCCAGCAGCCCCCCCGATTTAAATGAGCAGTTCTTC
CASSPPDLNEQFF
>TRBV5-6|.|TRBJ1-2|.
TGTGCCAGCAGCTTGGACGGGGGTTCGTGGGGCTACACCTTC
CASSLDGGSWGYTF
>TRBV9|TRBD1|TRBJ2-1|.
TGTGCCAGCAGCGTAGATGGGACAGCCTACAATGAGCAGTTCTTC
CASSVDGTAYNEQFF
>TRBV5-1|TRBD1|TRBJ2-5|.
TGCGCCAGCAGCTTGGGTGCTACAGGGGGCCAAGAGACCCAGTACTTC
CASSLGATGGQETQYF
>TRBV10-3|TRBD1|TRBJ1-1|.
TGTGCCATCAGTCCACAGGGGGCCGAAGGCACTGAAGCTTTCTTT
CAISPQGAEGTEAFF
>TRBV6-5|.|TRBJ1-1|.
TGTGCCAGCAGTTCCACAGGGTTGGGTGAAGCTTTCTTT
CASSSTGLGEAFF
>TRBV7-8|.|TRBJ2-7|.
TGTGCCAGCAGCTTTTACAGGGAGACCGAGCAGTACTTC
CASSFYRETEQYF
>TRBV2|.|TRBJ1-1|.
TGTGCCAGCACCACACAGTTAGGCAGGGGAAACACTGAAGCTTTCTTT
CASTTQLGRGNTEAFF
>TRBV30|TRBD1|TRBJ1-1|.
TGTGCCAGTGAAACAGGGGGGAACACTGAAGCTTTCTTT
CASETGGNTEAFF
>TRBV5-1|TRBD1|TRBJ2-2|.
TGCGCCAGCAGCTTGGTAGTGCAGGGGGCTTACACCGGGGAGCTGTTTTTT
CASSLVVQGAYTGELFF
>TRBV7-9|TRBD1|TRBJ2-1|.
TGTGCCAGCAGCCCAGGACAGGGGGCTAGTAATGAGCAGTTCTTC
CASSPGQGASNEQFF
>TRBV7-9|TRBD1|TRBJ2-2|.
TGTGCCAGCAGGCCCCTAGGGGGCTCGAACACCGGGGAGCTGTTTTTT
CASRPLGGSNTGELFF
>TRBV15|.|TRBJ2-7|.
TGTGCCACCAGCAGAGATCAGCAGCCCTACGAGCAGTACTTC
CATSRDQQPYEQYF
>TRBV7-2|.|TRBJ2-7|.
TGTGCCAGCAGCTTATTGTGGGGGAACCACGAGCAGTACTTC
CASSLLWGNHEQYF
>TRBV2|TRBD1|TRBJ1-4|.
TGTGCCAGCAGTGAAAGTAAGGGACAGGGGGCCGGGAAACTGTTTTTT
CASSESKGQGAGKLFF
>TRBV4-2|.|TRBJ2-5|.
TGTGCCAGCAGCCAAGGGGCTAGCCGAAAAGAGACCCAGTACTTC
CASSQGASRKETQYF
>TRBV10-1|.|TRBJ2-1|once
TGCGCCAGCAGTGAGGACCCCTCAAGCTCCTACAATGAGCAGTTCTTC
CASSEDPSSSYNEQFF
>TRBV27|.|TRBJ2-2|few
TGTGCCAGCAGTCCTTACCTCACCGGGGAGCTGTTTTTT
CASSPYLTGELFF
>TRBV2|.|TRBJ1-2|few
TGTGCCAGCAGTGAAACACTAAACTATGGCTACACCTTC
CASSETLNYGYTF
>TRBV10-1|TRBD1|TRBJ1-5|.
TGCGCCAGAGGACAGGGGACAAACAGACTCCTCCGCAATCAGCCCCAGCATTTT
CARGQGTNRLLRNQPQHF
>TRBV9|.|TRBJ1-6|.
TGTGCCAGCAGCGTAGGGGTGAGCTCCTATAATTCACCCCTCCACTTT
CASSVGVSSYNSPLHF
>TRBV15|.|TRBJ1-5|.
TGTGCCACCAGCAAAACTGGGACCTCCTCCAATCAGCCCCAGCATTTT
CATSKTGTSSNQPQHF